This section outlines one T cell receptor beta chain sequence together with its context. These data originate in a study of blood T cell repertoires in COVID-19. Overall study: Collection of acute and convalescent COVID-19 samples took place in the United States, Italy and Spain. Nucleic acid was either cDNA or gDNA, and it came from T cells, B-cell-depleted T cells, or PBMCs.

The assay was immunoSEQ multiplex PCR, and TCRdb's table has in-frame clones only and misses some. The data contain 130,000 to 150,000 clones, around 78% of them singletons. The CDR3 loop spans 16 amino acids. Germline V gene sequence: CDR1 LNHDA, CDR2 SQIVND (reference sequence). V lost 10 bases and J 1 base, leaving 20 bases between the germline ends. The sequence was collected from an older woman with acute or convalescent COVID-19. Material: peripheral blood. The chain recombines TRBV19 with TRBJ1-5, with D perhaps TRBD1 (6 bases). This chain's CDR3 is CATSRFGQRSNQPQHF. CDR3 nucleotides: TGTGCCACCAGTCGATTCGGACAGAGGAGCAATCAGCCCCAGCATTTT.